This passage covers 8 T cell receptor beta chains from one sample sequenced in a study of blood T cell repertoires in COVID-19. Clones were sequenced by immunoSEQ multiplex PCR, and TCRdb holds only the in-frame ones, with some missing. The profile shows approximately 280,000 clones, 90% of them singletons. Sequences were obtained from PBMCs or T cells enriched from blood (not recorded which). The receptors originated from a woman under 30 with acute COVID-19.

This clone was observed a few times. The chain carries TRBV9 and TRBJ2-5; possibly TRBD2 for D (6 bases). V lost 2 bases, J lost 6 bases, and 14 bases lay in between. CDR1 SGDLS and CDR2 YYNGEE come from the germline V gene. CDR3 size: 14 residues. CDR3: CASSVGGTGKTQYF. As DNA, the CDR3 is TGTGCCAGCAGCGTTGGAGGGACGGGGAAGACCCAGTACTTC.

The chain is built from TRBV27 and TRBJ1-4; D is perhaps TRBD1 (5 bases). The CDR3 covers 17 residues. Trimming took 3 bases from V and 8 from J, leaving 22 bases between them. In germline, CDR1 is MNHEY, CDR2 SMNVEV (reference sequence). The CDR3 loop is CASSFKFLGQGIEKLFF. CDR3 nucleotide sequence: TGTGCCAGCAGTTTTAAGTTTTTGGGGCAGGGAATAGAAAAACTGTTTTTT. Full variable domain (outside the CDR3, taken from reference TRBV27 and TRBJ1-4): EAQVTQNPRYLITVTGKKLTVTCSQNMNHEYMSWYRQDPGLGLRQIYYSMNVEVTDKGDVPEGYKVSRKEKRNFPLILESPSPNQTSLYFCASSFKFLGQGIEKLFFGSGTQLSVL.

V usage is TRBV30 and J usage is TRBJ2-6; maybe TRBD2 (5 bases). Germline V gene sequence: CDR1 GTSNPN, CDR2 SVGIG (reference sequence). The V end lost 0 bases, the J end lost 2 bases, and 8 bases lay between the germline ends. The CDR3 length is 15 residues. The CDR3 coding sequence is TGTGCCTGGAGTGTAAGCGGAGCTGGGGCCAACGTCCTGACTTTC. Translated: CAWSVSGAGANVLTF.

The chain links TRBV11-3 to TRBJ2-1, with a possible D match to TRBD2 (5 bases). The V end lost 2 bases, the J end lost 4 bases, and 12 bases lay between the germline ends. This CDR3 contains 15 residues. The germline CDR1 and CDR2 sequences are SGHNT and YENEEA. The CDR3 spells CASSLSGSRYNEQFF. In DNA, the CDR3 is TGTGCCAGCAGCTTATCTGGGAGTCGATACAATGAGCAGTTCTTC.

The table lists this clone with a count of one. The chain employs TRBV5-1 and TRBJ2-7, with a tentative D call TRBD2 (6 bases). There are 13 residues in the CDR3. The V end was cut by 4 bases, the J end by 5 bases, with 13 bases between. In germline, CDR1 is SGHRS, CDR2 YFSETQ. The CDR3 reads CASSPVRGNEQYF. The CDR3 DNA sequence: TGCGCCAGCAGCCCAGTGCGGGGCAACGAGCAGTACTTC.

V gene TRBV20-1 combines with J gene TRBJ2-7; possible D gene TRBD1, 5 bases. V was clipped by 3 bases and J by 4 bases, with 13 bases between them. CDR3 length: 13 amino acids. Per germline, CDR1 DFQATT and CDR2 SNEGSKA (reference sequence). The CDR3 coding sequence is TGCAGTGCTAGTGATGGCAGGGCTTACGAGCAGTACTTC. Protein product: CSASDGRAYEQYF.

The chain links TRBV7-2 to TRBJ2-3; no clear D gene. The length of the CDR3 is 12 residues. Trimming took off 4 bases at V and 6 bases at J, with 8 bases between the two ends. CDR1 is SGHTA, CDR2 FQGNSA, per germline. In nucleotides, the CDR3 is TGTGCCAGCAGCTCCCTGTCCGATACGCAGTATTTT. Residues: CASSSLSDTQYF.

CDR3 coding DNA: TGTGCCAGTAGAGCCCGGGACAGGGGAGACAATCAGCCCCAGCATTTT. Amino acid sequence: CASRARDRGDNQPQHF. This chain joins TRBV19 and TRBJ1-5, with 10 bases lining up with TRBD1. The length of the CDR3 is 16 residues. Unmatched junction bases numbered 8, after V lost 6 bases and J lost 3 bases. CDR1 LNHDA and CDR2 SQIVND come from the germline V gene (reference sequence).